The 27 T cell receptor beta chains below come from one sample, sequenced in a study of a mutant IDH1 vaccine in newly diagnosed glioma. The time point: week 35, safety follow-up. A single vaccine dose contained 300 ug of mutant IDH1 20-mer peptide, and topical imiquimod was used with it. No antigen is known for these receptors. Profiled with immunoSEQ multiplex PCR; TCRdb holds only in-frame clones, not every one. The sample includes about 60,000 clones, more than 80% of them seen just once. Material: PBMCs, obtained from a glioma patient whose treatment included an IDH1 peptide vaccine. All receptors derive from a man aged 35-49 years with glioma.

J is TRBJ2-5 and V is TRBV5-4; TRBD2 matches 10 bases. V lost 2 bases to trimming and J lost 4 bases; unmatched junction nucleotides: 11. This CDR3 has 17 amino acids. Germline V CDR1 and CDR2: SGHNT, YYREEE (reference sequence). The CDR3 sequence: CASSFGAPAGGPETQYF. The CDR3 nucleotides read TGTGCCAGCAGCTTCGGGGCCCCAGCGGGAGGGCCAGAGACCCAGTACTTC.

This clone was observed a few times. The chain joins TRBV7-6 to TRBJ1-5; D ambiguous. CDR3 length: 14 amino acids. The V and J ends lost 4 bases and 0 bases respectively, with 7 bases between them. The germline gives CDR1 SGHVS, CDR2 FNYEAQ. As DNA, the CDR3 is TGTGCCAGCAGCTGGTCCGATAGCAATCAGCCCCAGCATTTT. Its translation: CASSWSDSNQPQHF.

This chain connects TRBV18 to TRBJ1-2; possibly TRBD1 for D (6 bases). This CDR3 has 14 amino acids. The ends were cut back, 5 bases at V and 6 bases at J, with 16 bases in the middle. CDR1 is KGHSH and CDR2 is LQKENI in the germline V gene. This CDR3 reads CASSSSGQGNGYTF. In nucleotides, the CDR3 is TGTGCCAGCTCATCGTCCGGGCAGGGGAATGGCTACACCTTC.

The rearrangement uses TRBV30 and TRBJ2-5; TRBD1 or TRBD2 may be the D gene (5 bases each). The better agreement between TRBJ2-7 and the DNA end casts doubt on the J call. This CDR3 spans 13 amino acids. Looked up from germline, CDR1 is GTSNPN and CDR2 is SVGIG (reference sequence). CDR3 residues: CAWGTGLNYEQYF. The CDR3 coding sequence is TGTGCCTGGGGGACGGGTTTAAACTACGAGCAGTACTTC.

This clone was counted once. The rearrangement uses TRBV28 and TRBJ2-1; no clear D gene. Trimming took 5 bases from V and 0 from J, leaving 11 bases between them. Looked up from germline, CDR1 is MDHEN and CDR2 is SYDVKM. The CDR3 consists of 15 residues. The CDR3 sequence is CASSPTLASYNEQFF. The CDR3 bases are TGTGCCAGCAGTCCGACGCTGGCCTCCTACAATGAGCAGTTCTTC.

The chain links TRBV5-1 to TRBJ2-7, with 7 nucleotides matching TRBD2. Per germline, CDR1 SGHRS and CDR2 YFSETQ. The trim removed 2 bases at V and 7 bases at J, leaving 12 bases unmatched. This CDR3 has 15 amino acids. The CDR3 DNA sequence: TGCGCCAGCAGCTTAGGTGCTAGCGGAGGCCTGGAGCAGTACTTC. This codes for CASSLGASGGLEQYF.

The chain links TRBV7-2 to TRBJ2-7; 8 bases are shared with TRBD1. Germline assignment: CDR1 SGHTA and CDR2 FQGNSA. V dropped 6 bases and J dropped 2; count of bases not matched to a gene: 12. The CDR3 extends over 16 amino acids. CDR3 coding DNA: TGTGCCAGCAGTCAGCGGACAGGGATGACCCCCTACGAGCAGTACTTC. It codes for CASSQRTGMTPYEQYF.

This clone was counted between two and nine times. The J gene is TRBJ1-3, the V gene TRBV25-1; D possibly corresponds to TRBD1 (6 bases). There are 16 residues in the CDR3. Germline V lookup: CDR1 MGHDK, CDR2 SYGVNS. V lost 1 base to trimming and J lost 5 bases, with 15 bases between them. The CDR3: CASSESWEGGRNTIYF. The CDR3 nucleotides are TGTGCCAGCAGTGAATCCTGGGAGGGGGGGCGAAACACCATATATTTT.

The rearrangement joins TRBV25-1 to TRBJ2-1; 7 positions agree with TRBD2. The J segment lost 3 bases and the V segment lost 6 bases, leaving 5 bases of the junction unmatched. The germline V gene encodes CDR1 MGHDK and CDR2 SYGVNS. The CDR3 length is 14 residues. The CDR3 DNA follows: TGTGCCAGCAGACCATGGGGGGGCTACAATGAGCAGTTCTTC. It specifies CASRPWGGYNEQFF.

V gene TRBV7-2 combines with J gene TRBJ1-2; 8 nucleotides match TRBD1. Germline V gene lookup returns CDR1 SGHTA and CDR2 FQGNSA. CDR3 length equals 17 residues. Unmatched junction bases numbered 12, after V lost 2 bases and J lost 4 bases. CDR3 region: CASSLRPGGDFSYGYTF. CDR3 nucleotides: TGTGCCAGCAGCTTAAGGCCAGGGGGCGATTTTTCCTATGGCTACACCTTC.

V is TRBV27 and J is TRBJ1-6, with 11 bases matching TRBD1. CDR3 length: 15 amino acids. V dropped 6 bases and J dropped 8; count of bases not matched to a gene: 6. Germline lookup yields CDR1 MNHEY and CDR2 SMNVEV (reference sequence). The CDR3, as DNA: TGTGCCAGCAGCCCGGACAGGGGGCGATATTCACCCCTCCACTTT. Encoded protein: CASSPDRGRYSPLHF.

This sequence joins TRBV2 and TRBJ1-1; D is unresolved. CDR1 is SNHLY and CDR2 is FYNNEI in the germline V gene. V lost 9 bases and J lost 1, with 9 bases in between. The CDR3 consists of 12 residues. The CDR3 region is CASKLANTEAFF. DNA of the CDR3: TGTGCCAGTAAGCTCGCGAACACTGAAGCTTTCTTT. Full variable domain (remainder filled in from reference TRBV2 and TRBJ1-1): EPEVTQTPSHQVTQMGQEVILRCVPISNHLYFYWYRQILGQKVEFLVSFYNNEISEKSEIFDDQFSVERPDGSNFTLKIRSTKLEDSAMYFCASKLANTEAFFGQGTRLTVV.

This rearrangement joins TRBV11-1 to TRBJ2-1, with no clear D. CDR1 and CDR2 from the germline V gene are SGHAT and FQDESV (reference sequence). The CDR3 sequence is 11 residues long. Deletions cut 3 bases from V and 5 bases from J, with 2 bases between. The CDR3 bases are TGTGCCAGCAGCTTTCACAATGAGCAGTTCTTC. Translated: CASSFHNEQFF.

The chain combines TRBV10-3 with TRBJ2-3; D is possibly TRBD1 or TRBD2 (5 bases each). The CDR3 is 19 amino acids. V was trimmed by 8 bases and J by 1 base, leaving 28 bases between them. Germline V gene data show CDR1 as ENHRY and CDR2 as SYGVKD. CDR3 in DNA: TGTGCCATCCCAAAAGACACTCAAAGGGACGGAAGAGGCACAGATACGCAGTATTTT. Translating gives CAIPKDTQRDGRGTDTQYF.

By sample fraction, this clone is medium-sized (0.01 to 0.1%). The genes are TRBV6-5 and TRBJ1-1; D is unresolved. CDR1 and CDR2 from the germline V gene are MNHEY and SVGAGI. The ends were cut back, 2 bases at V and 4 bases at J, with 11 bases in the middle. This CDR3 is built from 14 residues. The CDR3 DNA is TGTGCCAGCAGTTACAGCCAACGGGGCACTGAAGCTTTCTTT. Encoded protein: CASSYSQRGTEAFF.

The chain uses TRBV18 and TRBJ1-1; D not resolved. V was clipped by 4 bases and J by 1 base, with 10 bases between them. The CDR3 length is 14 residues. Per the germline V gene, CDR1 is KGHSH and CDR2 is LQKENI. The CDR3 protein is CASSRGRENTEAFF. In nucleotides, the CDR3 is TGTGCCAGCTCACGCGGACGGGAGAACACTGAAGCTTTCTTT. Using reference TRBV18 and TRBJ1-1 for the parts outside the CDR3, the full variable domain is NAGVMQNPRHLVRRRGQEARLRCSPMKGHSHVYWYRQLPEEGLKFMVYLQKENIIDESGMPKERFSAEFPKEGPSILRIQQVVRGDSAAYFCASSRGRENTEAFFGQGTRLTVV.

The gene calls are TRBV15 and TRBJ2-3, with D possibly called TRBD1 or TRBD2 (6 bases each). Germline V gene data show CDR1 as LNHNV and CDR2 as YYDKDF (reference sequence). The germline V and J ends were trimmed by 3 bases and 5 bases, with 21 bases remaining between them. The CDR3 extends over 17 amino acids. CDR3 DNA: TGTGCCACCAGCAGTGGGGGGCGGGCAGGGAGTGGAGATACGCAGTATTTT. This sequence encodes CATSSGGRAGSGDTQYF.

This clone was found a few times. The rearrangement links TRBV2 to TRBJ1-5; D is uncertain. Germline V lookup: CDR1 SNHLY, CDR2 FYNNEI. The CDR3 runs 15 residues. Trimming stripped 0 bases from V and 3 bases from J, with 9 bases between. DNA of the CDR3: TGTGCCAGCAGTGAAGCCATCGGATCCAATCAGCCCCAGCATTTT. Amino acid sequence: CASSEAIGSNQPQHF. Based on the CDR3 plus reference TRBV2 and TRBJ1-5, the full variable domain is EPEVTQTPSHQVTQMGQEVILRCVPISNHLYFYWYRQILGQKVEFLVSFYNNEISEKSEIFDDQFSVERPDGSNFTLKIRSTKLEDSAMYFCASSEAIGSNQPQHFGDGTRLSIL.

This rearrangement joins TRBV7-2 to TRBJ2-2, with a tentative D call TRBD1 (6 bases). The germline CDR1 and CDR2 sequences are SGHTA and FQGNSA. The CDR3 is made up of 16 amino acids. Trimming took off 0 bases at V and 4 bases at J, with 12 bases between the two ends. The CDR3 here is CASSLAGAGFTGELFF. Here the CDR3 DNA reads TGTGCCAGCAGCTTAGCGGGGGCGGGTTTCACCGGGGAGCTGTTTTTT. Full variable domain (missing parts from reference TRBV7-2 and TRBJ2-2): GAGVSQSPSNKVTEKGKDVELRCDPISGHTALYWYRQSLGQGLEFLIYFQGNSAPDKSGLPSDRFSAERTGGSVSTLTIQRTQQEDSAVYLCASSLAGAGFTGELFFGEGSRLTVL.

This clone turned up a few times. The V gene is TRBV10-2, the J gene TRBJ1-6; unclear D gene. Germline V gene lookup returns CDR1 WSHSY and CDR2 SAAADI. This CDR3 spans 15 amino acids. The ends were cut back, 4 bases at V and 6 bases at J, with 13 bases in the middle. The chain's CDR3 is CASSVESGPNSPLHF. The CDR3 DNA reads TGCGCCAGCAGTGTGGAGAGCGGCCCTAATTCACCCCTCCACTTT.

This chain uses TRBV18 with TRBJ2-7, with D possibly TRBD1 on 5 matching bases. The V end was cut by 2 bases, the J end by 4 bases, with 9 bases between. Germline V gives CDR1 KGHSH, CDR2 LQKENI. The CDR3 loop spans 13 amino acids. This CDR3 is CASSPEGAYEQYF. In DNA, the CDR3 is TGTGCCAGCTCACCAGAAGGGGCGTACGAGCAGTACTTC.

The chain links TRBV5-5 to TRBJ2-5, with TRBD2 matching over 8 bases. The length of the CDR3 is 18 residues. Germline-derived CDR1 and CDR2 are SGHKS and YYEKEE (reference sequence). With V trimmed by 3 bases and J by 1 base, 14 bases remained unmatched. In DNA, the CDR3 is TGTGCCAGCAGCTGGCAGTTTAAAGCGGGGGTCTTCCAAGAGACCCAGTACTTC. Protein: CASSWQFKAGVFQETQYF.

V usage is TRBV9 and J usage is TRBJ1-1, with D maybe TRBD1 (5 bases). Germline assignment: CDR1 SGDLS and CDR2 YYNGEE. V was clipped by 0 bases and J by 0 bases, with 9 bases between them. CDR3 size: 15 residues. The CDR3: CASSVVGGVNTEAFF. The CDR3 DNA follows: TGTGCCAGCAGCGTAGTTGGGGGAGTGAACACTGAAGCTTTCTTT.

The chain has TRBV5-1 and TRBJ2-7; 7 bases agree with TRBD2. The CDR3 runs 14 residues. The germline V gene has CDR1 SGHRS and CDR2 YFSETQ. With V trimmed by 0 bases and J by 2 bases, 2 bases remained unmatched. The CDR3 here is CASSLAAGPYEQYF. For the CDR3, the DNA is TGCGCCAGCAGCTTGGCAGCGGGGCCCTACGAGCAGTACTTC.

The chain uses TRBV10-2 and TRBJ2-2; no clear D. This CDR3 has 13 residues. V lost 10 bases, J lost 6 bases, and 15 bases lay in between. The germline V gene encodes CDR1 WSHSY and CDR2 SAAADI. The CDR3 DNA follows: TGCGCCACTAAACCTAGGGCACCCGGGGAGCTGTTTTTT. Translated, it gives CATKPRAPGELFF.

Only a few counts were recorded for this clone. V gene TRBV7-9 combines with J gene TRBJ2-7; 11 bases fit TRBD1. Germline CDR1 and CDR2: SEHNR and FQNEAQ (reference sequence). V gave up 4 bases and J gave up 4 bases; unmatched junction bases: 9. The CDR3 sequence is 16 residues long. The chain's CDR3 is CASSSINGQGAYEQYF. The CDR3, as DNA: TGTGCCAGCAGCTCAATCAACGGACAGGGGGCATACGAGCAGTACTTC.

This clone was counted a single time. V and J are TRBV2 and TRBJ1-2; 9 bases map to TRBD1. There are 12 residues in the CDR3. Germline lookup yields CDR1 SNHLY and CDR2 FYNNEI. The V gene end was trimmed by 5 bases and the J gene end by 8 bases; junction bases not matched to a gene: 3. CDR3: CASSLDRGGYTF. The CDR3 DNA is TGTGCCAGCAGTCTGGACAGGGGCGGCTACACCTTC. Combining the CDR3 with reference TRBV2 and TRBJ1-2 gives the whole variable domain EPEVTQTPSHQVTQMGQEVILRCVPISNHLYFYWYRQILGQKVEFLVSFYNNEISEKSEIFDDQFSVERPDGSNFTLKIRSTKLEDSAMYFCASSLDRGGYTFGSGTRLTVV.